The T cell receptor (beta chain) described here comes from a study of shared clonotypes between healthy human individuals (dated by TCRdb to about 2020). About the full investigation: The cohort included a few men and a couple of women between 18 and 49 years of age. For each donor, three plates each were used for CD4 naive and CD4 memory, two plates were used for CD8 naive, and one plate was used for CD8 memory. To estimate repertoire size and how much clonotypes are shared between individuals, the study performed deep sequencing of blood TCR repertoires from roughly five healthy adults. Different laboratories and diverse techniques were used to prepare libraries and sequence TCR repertoires, to increase sequencing depth and limit assay-specific biases. Each donor's leukapheresis produced roughly between roughly 0.85 and 9.5 billion PBMCs. General conclusions and limits of the study: Even with the large sequencing depth, rarefaction of the sorted-subset datasets indicated that sequencing was incomplete. Pairwise subsampling led to the expectation that sequencing depth would affect the degree of clonotype sharing among donors. Sampling was restricted to blood, and TCR repertoires in tissue are likely to differ from TCR repertoires in blood. The small number of donors limited the genetic and exposure-history diversity represented. Sharing across a few donors was observed for roughly 5% of naive CD4, over 3% of naive CD8, 2% to 2.5% of memory CD4, and roughly 0.4% of memory CD8 clonotypes. Larger estimated clonotype richness was generally found for naive subsets than for memory subsets. Compared with non-shared clonotypes, the clonotypes found in all four sorted-subset donors had higher generation probabilities.

Healthy HIV-negative adults with no recently reported acute infections or vaccinations were included as donors. All donors were Caucasian adults living in Nashville, Tennessee, USA. The CD8 memory samples were a combination of magnetically selected CD45RO+ cells and CCR7-negative CD45RA+ effector memory (TemRA) cells. Blood was obtained by leukapheresis, after which PBMCs were separated by Ficoll-Histopaque density gradient centrifugation and cryopreserved in liquid nitrogen vapor phase. Purity and quantity of every magnetically sorted T cell population were checked by analytical flow cytometry. Genomic DNA was isolated from every sorted fraction and measured by UV absorbance on a Nanodrop 2000c. In regard to this clone: Its antigen is still unknown. No base qualities exist here, and no much larger clone lies one base off it.

Using the deep immunoSEQ assay, TCR CDR3 regions were amplified from genomic DNA by multiplex PCR. Extracted genomic DNA from each cell subset was distributed evenly across all wells of several immunoSEQ 96-well plates, and each plate was treated as a replicate. For sorted subsets, roughly 0.2 ug genomic DNA, equal to tens of thousands of T cell genomes, was loaded into each replicate PCR. The purified libraries were quantified using a Qubit 3.0 fluorometer, sized with a Bioanalyzer 2100, and then quantified again using the KAPA Library Quantification kit. Each immunoSEQ 96-well plate was sequenced on its own single-read 150-cycle Illumina NextSeq 550 flow cell. Under the source paper's analysis protocol: Because only junctional sequences without quality scores were contained in the immunoSEQ output, filtering matching that applied to full-length reads could not be performed. Sequences were annotated with PyIR, a Python wrapper for IgBLAST v1.9, using IMGT germline references to assign V/J genes and CDR3. Any read was removed if the V/J assignment was weak (E-value above 1e-6), the CDR3 was missing, or the read contained stop codons, out-of-frame junctions, or ambiguous translated residues. V3J clonotypes were defined as sequences sharing an identical inferred V gene, J gene, and CDR3 amino acid sequence. The percentage overlap between two repertoires was calculated by dividing the number of shared unique clonotypes by the size of the smaller repertoire. Richness of each repertoire was evaluated using RTK rarefaction, the Chao1 estimator, and Recon v2.1 estimates of unobserved clonotypes. For all TCRbeta clonotypes obtained by the gDNA method from several donors, generation probabilities were computed with OLGA. TCRdb provides this immuneACCESS table in a form limited to in-frame rearrangements. Some clones are lacking; in checked studies, under half of them reflect an unresolved V gene, and why the rest are absent is not known. V, J and clone size are taken as reported in that table, and D and trimming were inferred from the DNA itself. The table for this sample lists some 380,000 clones; 96% of them were counted only once. The ten largest make up around 0.3% of the sample.

Material for sequencing was memory CD8+ T cells sorted from blood. This specimen's cell subset or site label, interpreted: CD45RO+ cells pooled with CCR7-negative TemRA cells. The sequence was obtained from a man aged 25-40 years in good health.

Here the CDR3 is given as CASNPGPQGEKLFF. The base sequence is TGTGCCAGCAACCCGGGACCTCAGGGCGAAAAACTGTTTTTT. Here the chain combines TRBV2 and TRBJ1-4, with TRBD1 tentatively as D gene (5 bases match). CDR1 SNHLY and CDR2 FYNNEI are derived from the germline V gene. The CDR3 covers 14 residues, taking in both the cysteine and the phenylalanine. The entry retains the CDR3 DNA only, 42 bases that are in frame from base 1. V is clipped by 7 bases and J by 8 bases, and the sequence between their germline boundaries is 17 bases long.